These 11 T cell receptor beta chains were all obtained from the same sample, sequenced in a study of blood T cell repertoires in COVID-19. Sequenced by immunoSEQ multiplex PCR; TCRdb stores in-frame clones only, minus some. The table has approximately 220,000 clones, roughly 80% seen once; the top ten hold about 2.3%. The sample taken for sequencing was peripheral blood. Every receptor here comes from a woman aged 55-69 years with acute or convalescent COVID-19.

The chain links TRBV5-5 to TRBJ2-3, with 7 nucleotides matching TRBD1. The CDR3 sequence is 14 residues long. V lost 4 bases to trimming and J lost 2 bases; unmatched junction nucleotides: 4. Germline V gene sequence: CDR1 SGHKS, CDR2 YYEKEE (reference sequence). The CDR3 spells CASSTGTATDTQYF. The CDR3 nucleotides read TGTGCCAGCAGCACTGGGACAGCCACAGATACGCAGTATTTT.

The chain recombines TRBV29-1 with TRBJ2-1; 8 bases are a match to TRBD2. With V trimmed by 7 bases and J by 2 bases, 1 base remained unmatched. Per the germline V gene, CDR1 is SQVTM and CDR2 is ANQGSEA. The CDR3 consists of 12 residues. CDR3 sequence (DNA): TGCAGCGGGGGACTAGCCTACAATGAGCAGTTCTTC. Amino acids: CSGGLAYNEQFF.

This chain connects TRBV21-1 to TRBJ1-1; the table's D call of TRBD1 was not tested on the DNA. TRBV21-1 is a documented pseudogene. The CDR3 length is 20 residues. The CDR3 DNA follows: TGTGCCAGCGAGGGGGACCCTTTAGAAAATTGCCGAGCCCCCTCGCCTGAAGCTTTCTTT. Protein sequence: CASEGDPLENCRAPSPEAFF.

There are a few counts of this clone. The chain uses TRBV6-2 or TRBV6-3 and TRBJ1-4; D not resolved. Trimming cost V 0 bases and J 7 bases, with 9 bases left between them. The CDR3 runs 14 residues. Germline CDR1 is MNHEY and CDR2 is SVGEGT. CDR3 DNA: TGTGCCAGCAGTTACTCACTGTTGGTTGAAAAACTGTTTTTT. It specifies CASSYSLLVEKLFF.

The DNA of the CDR3 is TGTGCCATCAGCGAAGCGGGGGCCGACACAGATACGCAGTATTTT. Translating gives CAISEAGADTDTQYF. The V call is TRBV10-3, the J call TRBJ2-3, with 8 positions matching TRBD2. Germline CDR1 ENHRY, CDR2 SYGVKD. V dropped 6 bases and J dropped 2; count of bases not matched to a gene: 7. This CDR3 has 15 residues.

The rearrangement joins TRBV6-5 to TRBJ1-2; D is perhaps TRBD1 (5 bases). V lost 6 bases and J lost 3, with 17 bases in between. From germline, CDR1 is MNHEY and CDR2 SVGAGI. This CDR3 contains 15 residues. The CDR3 coding sequence is TGTGCCAGCAGATCTCGACAGAACGAACACTATGGCTACACCTTC. It translates to CASRSRQNEHYGYTF.

The V gene is TRBV24-1, the J gene TRBJ2-2, with no clear D. The CDR3 loop spans 14 amino acids. V was clipped by 5 bases and J by 7 bases, with 13 bases between them. From germline, CDR1 is KGHDR and CDR2 SFDVKD. The chain's CDR3 is CATSGAGSIGELFF. CDR3 in DNA: TGTGCCACCAGTGGGGCAGGAAGTATCGGGGAGCTGTTTTTT.

This clone was picked up one time. The chain joins TRBV11-2 to TRBJ2-7; 10 nucleotides line up with TRBD1. The V gene end was trimmed by 1 base and the J gene end by 2 bases; junction bases not matched to a gene: 2. The CDR3 totals 15 residues. CDR1 SGHAT and CDR2 FQNNGV come from the germline V gene. DNA for the CDR3: TGTGCCAGCAGCTTAGCGGGACAGGGGACCTACGAGCAGTACTTC. It translates to CASSLAGQGTYEQYF.

This clone was seen a single time. The chain recombines TRBV4-2 with TRBJ2-7, with D tentatively TRBD2 (5 bases). V was clipped by 0 bases and J by 4 bases, with 7 bases between them. There are 13 residues in the CDR3. In germline, CDR1 is LGHNA, CDR2 YNFKEQ. The CDR3 region has the DNA TGTGCCAGCAGCCAAGAATCGGGATACGAGCAGTACTTC. Its translation: CASSQESGYEQYF.

The V and J genes are TRBV6-1 and TRBJ1-6; maybe TRBD1 (5 bases). Trimming left V 2 bases short and J 7 bases short, with 9 bases between. Germline V gene data show CDR1 as MNHNS and CDR2 as SASEGT. CDR3 length: 14 amino acids. The CDR3 protein is CASSENDRNSPLHF. CDR3 coding DNA: TGTGCCAGCAGTGAAAACGACAGAAATTCACCCCTCCACTTT.

This chain joins TRBV18 and TRBJ1-1; 8 nucleotides agree with TRBD1. CDR1 is KGHSH and CDR2 is LQKENI in the germline V gene. The CDR3 has 13 residues. V trimming: 2 bases; J trimming: 8 bases; junction bases outside the gene matches: 4. The CDR3 DNA sequence: TGTGCCAGCTCACCAGGCCGGGACAGGGAAGCTTTCTTT. Translating gives CASSPGRDREAFF.